The following is a T cell receptor beta chain sequence with its context. Its target is unknown. Profiled with immunoSEQ multiplex PCR; TCRdb holds only in-frame clones, not every one. In the table there are about 100,000 clones, 86% of which are singletons. These data come from a study of T cell responses to AZD1222 COVID-19 vaccine. Study findings and constraints: Spike-specific TCR breadth and depth went up after people got two AZD1222 doses.

This CDR3 spans 13 amino acids. In germline, CDR1 is LNHDA, CDR2 SQIVND (reference sequence). V shed 7 bases and J shed 2 bases, with 12 bases lying between them. The chain has TRBV19 and TRBJ2-7; tentatively, D is TRBD1 (5 bases). This specimen was peripheral blood, taken on day 0 of AZD1222 vaccination. This TCR derives from an adult in good health. The CDR3 loop is CASTSTAPYEQYF. The CDR3 DNA is TGTGCCAGTACTTCGACAGCACCCTACGAGCAGTACTTC.